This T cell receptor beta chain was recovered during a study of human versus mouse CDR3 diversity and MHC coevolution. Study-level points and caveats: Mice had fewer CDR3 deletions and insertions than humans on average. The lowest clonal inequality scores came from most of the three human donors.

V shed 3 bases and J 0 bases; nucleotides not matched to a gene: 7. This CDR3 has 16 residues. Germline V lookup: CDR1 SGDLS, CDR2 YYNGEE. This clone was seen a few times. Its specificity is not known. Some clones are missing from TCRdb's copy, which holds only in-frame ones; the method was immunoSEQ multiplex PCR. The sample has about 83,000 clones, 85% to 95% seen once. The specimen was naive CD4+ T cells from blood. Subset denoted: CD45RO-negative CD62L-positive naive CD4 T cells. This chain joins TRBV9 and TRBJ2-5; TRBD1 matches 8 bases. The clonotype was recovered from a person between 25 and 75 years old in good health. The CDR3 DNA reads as TGTGCCAGCAGCGAACGGACAGGGAACTACCAAGAGACCCAGTACTTC. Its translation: CASSERTGNYQETQYF.